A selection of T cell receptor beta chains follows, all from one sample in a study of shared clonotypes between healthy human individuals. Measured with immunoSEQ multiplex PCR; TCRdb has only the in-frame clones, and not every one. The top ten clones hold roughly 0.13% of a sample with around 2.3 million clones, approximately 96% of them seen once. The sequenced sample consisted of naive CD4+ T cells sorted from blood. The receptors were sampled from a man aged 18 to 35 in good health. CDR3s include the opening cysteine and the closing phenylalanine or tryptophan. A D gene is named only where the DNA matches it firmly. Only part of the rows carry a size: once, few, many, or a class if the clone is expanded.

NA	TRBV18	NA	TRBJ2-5	TGTGCCAGCTCATCAAAGCAAGAGACCCAGTACTTC	CASSSKQETQYF
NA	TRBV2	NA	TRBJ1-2	TGTGCCAGCCTGAGGAGGGGCCAAGGCTACACCTTC	CASLRRGQGYTF
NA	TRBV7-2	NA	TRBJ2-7	TGTGCCAGCAGCTTATGGGGGTCGAGCTCCTACGAGCAGTACTTC	CASSLWGSSSYEQYF
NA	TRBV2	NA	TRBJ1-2	TGTGCCAGCAGCGGAACAGGGTGGTATGGCTACACCTTC	CASSGTGWYGYTF
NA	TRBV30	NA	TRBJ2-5	TGTGCCTGGAGTGGGGGGGATCAAGAGACCCAGTACTTC	CAWSGGDQETQYF
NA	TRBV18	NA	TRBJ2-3	TGTGCCAGCTCACCACCGCCAGGGTCAGATACGCAGTATTTT	CASSPPPGSDTQYF
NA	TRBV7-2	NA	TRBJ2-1	TGTGCCAGCAGCTTCACGCGAGAAGGTGAGCAGTTCTTC	CASSFTREGEQFF
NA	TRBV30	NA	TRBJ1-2	TGTGCCTGGAGAGAGGGCCCCGGGAGTCGGGGCTACACCTTC	CAWREGPGSRGYTF
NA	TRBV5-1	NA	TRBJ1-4	TGCGCCAGCAGCTTGACAGTCGCCTCCGAAAAACTGTTTTTT	CASSLTVASEKLFF
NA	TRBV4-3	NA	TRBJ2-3	TGCGCCAGCAGCCAGGGAAGTAAGGGCACAGATACGCAGTATTTT	CASSQGSKGTDTQYF
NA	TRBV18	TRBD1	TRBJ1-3	TGTGCCAGCTCACCACCGGGACAGGCTGGAAACACCATATATTTT	CASSPPGQAGNTIYF
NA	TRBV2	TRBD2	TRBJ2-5	TGTGCCAGCAGTGAGGGTAGCGGGAAACAAGAGACCCAGTACTTC	CASSEGSGKQETQYF
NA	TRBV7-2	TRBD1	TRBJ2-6	TGTGCCAGCAGCTTTTCCCGGGACAGGGGAGGTACTGGGGCCAACGTCCTGACTTTC	CASSFSRDRGGTGANVLTF
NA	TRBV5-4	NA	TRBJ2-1	TGTGCCAGCAGCCCCCTTGAGGGGAAAAGCTCCTACAATGAGCAGTTCTTC	CASSPLEGKSSYNEQFF
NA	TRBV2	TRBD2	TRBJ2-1	TGTGCCAGCAGGGAGACTAGCGGGTTTTACAATGAGCAGTTCTTC	CASRETSGFYNEQFF
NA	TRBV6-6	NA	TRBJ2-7	TGTGCCAGCAGAACCGGCCTCTACGAGCAGTACTTC	CASRTGLYEQYF
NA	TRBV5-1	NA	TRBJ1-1	TGCGCCAGCAGCTTGGTACAGCTGAACACTGAAGCTTTCTTT	CASSLVQLNTEAFF
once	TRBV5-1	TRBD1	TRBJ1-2	TGCGCCAGCAGCCCACTAGGGGGGGACAGGTCCACGGCTAACTATGGCTACACCTTC	CASSPLGGDRSTANYGYTF
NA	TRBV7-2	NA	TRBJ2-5	TGTGCCAGCAGGGGACGCGGAGCGGTACAAGAGACCCAGTACTTC	CASRGRGAVQETQYF
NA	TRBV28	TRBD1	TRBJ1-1	TGTGCCAGCAGTTTGGTCCTGACAGGGGGGAACACTGAAGCTTTCTTT	CASSLVLTGGNTEAFF
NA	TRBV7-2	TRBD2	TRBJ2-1	TGTGCCAGCAGCTTAGATGGCGGGAGGGACAATGAGCAGTTCTTC	CASSLDGGRDNEQFF
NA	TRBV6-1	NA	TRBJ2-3	TGTGCCAGCCCGTCCGGTTCAGATACGCAGTATTTT	CASPSGSDTQYF
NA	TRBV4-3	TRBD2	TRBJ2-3	TGCGCCAGCAGCCAAGATCGGAATTCGGGCGGGAGGCAAGATACGCAGTATTTT	CASSQDRNSGGRQDTQYF
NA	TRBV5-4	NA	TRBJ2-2	TGTGCCAGCAGCTTTTCGGGATCGAACACCGGGGAGCTGTTTTTT	CASSFSGSNTGELFF
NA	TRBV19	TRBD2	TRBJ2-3	TGTGCCAGTAAACTACGCGGGAGCGCAGATACGCAGTATTTT	CASKLRGSADTQYF
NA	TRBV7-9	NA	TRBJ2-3	TGTGCCAGCAGCTTACCCGGCGGGAATCCGGCAGATACGCAGTATTTT	CASSLPGGNPADTQYF
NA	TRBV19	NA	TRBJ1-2	TGTGCCAGTAGTATAATCCAAACGGGGTCTGGCTACACCTTC	CASSIIQTGSGYTF
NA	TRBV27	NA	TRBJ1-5	TGTGCCAGCAGTCCATCAGGGGCGATCAATCAGCCCCAGCATTTT	CASSPSGAINQPQHF
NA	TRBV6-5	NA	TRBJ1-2	TGTGCCAGCAGTTACTCTGGCACCTCTAACTATGGCTACACCTTC	CASSYSGTSNYGYTF
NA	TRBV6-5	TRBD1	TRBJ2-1	TGTGCCAGCAGTTACTCGATGTATGGACAGGGCAATGAGCAGTTCTTC	CASSYSMYGQGNEQFF
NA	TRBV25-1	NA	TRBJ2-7	TGTGCCAGCAGCCCCGGCGGGGCCTACGAGCAGTACTTC	CASSPGGAYEQYF
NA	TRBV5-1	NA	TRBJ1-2	TGCGCCAGCAGCTTAGAGACAGCTAACTATGGCTACACCTTC	CASSLETANYGYTF
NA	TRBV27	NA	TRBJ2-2	TGTGCCAGCAGTTTGTACGAGTCGTTAAGGGCCGGGGAGCTGTTTTTT	CASSLYESLRAGELFF
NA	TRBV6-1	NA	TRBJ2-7	TGTGCCAGCAACTACAACTACGAGCAGTACTTC	CASNYNYEQYF
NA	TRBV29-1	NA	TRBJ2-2	TGCAGCGTTGATACAGGAGCCCCGAACACCGGGGAGCTGTTTTTT	CSVDTGAPNTGELFF
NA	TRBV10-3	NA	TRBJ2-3	TGTGCCATCAAGGGGGGCGGGGATACGCAGTATTTT	CAIKGGGDTQYF
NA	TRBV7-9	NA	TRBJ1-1	TGTGCCAGCAGCTTATGGGGAGACGCTTTCTTT	CASSLWGDAFF
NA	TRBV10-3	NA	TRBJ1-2	TGTGCCATCAGTGAGTCGCCGAGAGAGGTGGAAACCTTC	CAISESPREVETF
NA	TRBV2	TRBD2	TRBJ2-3	TGTGCCAGCAGTGTAATGCGGGAGGGGGATACGCAGTATTTT	CASSVMREGDTQYF
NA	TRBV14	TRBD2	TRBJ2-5	TGTGCCAGCAGCCTTAGACTAGCGGCTTTGCCCATCCAAGAGACCCAGTACTTC	CASSLRLAALPIQETQYF
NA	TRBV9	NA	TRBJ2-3	TGTGCCAGCAGCGCGCTTCGGGGCCTAGTAAGCACAGATACGCAGTATTTT	CASSALRGLVSTDTQYF
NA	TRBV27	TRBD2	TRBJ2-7	TGTGCCAGCGGGGGACTAGCGGGGGGCTACGAGCAGTACTTC	CASGGLAGGYEQYF
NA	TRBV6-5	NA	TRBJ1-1	TGTGCCAGCAGCTCGGTAGGGGTATTCGCTGAAGCTTTCTTT	CASSSVGVFAEAFF
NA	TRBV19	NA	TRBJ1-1	TGTGCCAGTAGTCTTGCTAGGGGGTTGAACACTGAAGCTTTCTTT	CASSLARGLNTEAFF
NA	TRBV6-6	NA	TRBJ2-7	TGTGCCAGCAGTTACGTTGGGCAGGGGGAGCAGTACTTC	CASSYVGQGEQYF
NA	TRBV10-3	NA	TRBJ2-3	TGTGCCATCAGTGATGACTCGGGTCTCACAGATACGCAGTATTTT	CAISDDSGLTDTQYF
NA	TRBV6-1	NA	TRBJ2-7	TGTGCCAGCGGGGTAGCAGGAGCCTACGAGCAGTACTTC	CASGVAGAYEQYF
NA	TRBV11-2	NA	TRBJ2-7	TGTGCCAGCAGCCAGGGTCTCGGCGAGCAGTACTTC	CASSQGLGEQYF
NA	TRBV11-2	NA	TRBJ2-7	TGTGCCAGCAGCTTAGCGGGCAGCTACGAGCAGTACTTC	CASSLAGSYEQYF
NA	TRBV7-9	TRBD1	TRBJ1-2	TGTGCCAGCAGTTCTCCTACGACAGGGACAAGGGGTGGCTACACCTTC	CASSSPTTGTRGGYTF
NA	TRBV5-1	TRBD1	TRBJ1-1	TGCGCCAGCAGCGGACAGGGGGAGACTGAAGCTTTCTTT	CASSGQGETEAFF
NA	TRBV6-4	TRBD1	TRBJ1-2	TGTGCCAGCAGTGAGCAGACAGGGGGGAACTATGGCTACACCTTC	CASSEQTGGNYGYTF
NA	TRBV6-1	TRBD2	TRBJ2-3	TGTGCCAGCAGTCCTCACTCGGGCGGGGGGGATACGCAGTATTTT	CASSPHSGGGDTQYF
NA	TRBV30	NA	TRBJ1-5	TGTGCCTGGAGTCTCACGGGGAATCAGCCCCAGCATTTT	CAWSLTGNQPQHF
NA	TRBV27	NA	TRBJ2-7	TGTGCCAGCAGGCCTATGGGGGCAGCGGAAGAGCAGTACTTC	CASRPMGAAEEQYF
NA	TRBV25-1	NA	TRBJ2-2	TGTGCCAGCAGTGAATGGGGCGGATTAAACACCGGGGAGCTGTTTTTT	CASSEWGGLNTGELFF
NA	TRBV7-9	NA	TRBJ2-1	TGTGCCAGCAGCTCCTATGATGAGCAGTTCTTC	CASSSYDEQFF
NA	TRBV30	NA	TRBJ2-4	TGTGCTCAGAGGGGAGACGTAAACATTCAGTACTTC	CAQRGDVNIQYF
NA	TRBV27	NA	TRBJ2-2	TGTGCCAGCATTCCACAGCCGGGACCGCTGAACACCGGGGAGCTGTTTTTT	CASIPQPGPLNTGELFF